This T cell receptor (beta chain) originates from a study of T cell clusters in autoimmune cytopenias. Study overall: TRB sequencing had a median about 52,000 reads and roughly 2,400 distinct clonotypes per sample.

Germline V CDR1 and CDR2: SNHLY, FYNNEI. The CDR3 is 15 residues long. Multiplex touch-down PCR amplified TRB using TRB-A and TRB-B pools in one tube. From its re-call of the multiplex PCR reads, TCRdb lists each CDR3 protein once, without DNA. The sample totals 6,000 to 7,500 distinct CDR3 sequences. Each sample's input was roughly 270 ng genomic DNA, approximately 37,500 genome equivalents. These same data were also listed under a study on T cell repertoires in aging, cancer and after chemotherapy. That paper notes: In cancer patients, declining TCR diversity with age involved lost richness and lost evenness.

The V call is TRBV2, the J call TRBJ2-2; the TCRdb call, TRBD2, lacks DNA for checking. Sequences were obtained from peripheral blood. The TCR sequence derives from a human donor in good health. This CDR3 reads CASRGLAGGAGELFF.